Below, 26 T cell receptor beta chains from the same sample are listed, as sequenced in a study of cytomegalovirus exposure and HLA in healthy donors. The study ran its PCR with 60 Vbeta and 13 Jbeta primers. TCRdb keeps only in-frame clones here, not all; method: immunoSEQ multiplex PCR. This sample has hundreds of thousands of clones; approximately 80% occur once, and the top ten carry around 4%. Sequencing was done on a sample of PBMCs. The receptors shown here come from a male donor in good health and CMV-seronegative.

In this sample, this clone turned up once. The CDR3 nucleotides are TGTGCCAGCAGCTTTGGACAGGGGGTGTCCTACGAGCAGTACTTC. Its protein is CASSFGQGVSYEQYF. This sequence joins TRBV13 and TRBJ2-7; TRBD1 matches 10 bases. This CDR3 is 15 amino acids long. Trimming at V came to 3 bases and at J to 1 base, leaving 3 bases not matched to a gene. Per the germline V gene, CDR1 is PRHDT and CDR2 is FYEKMQ (reference sequence).

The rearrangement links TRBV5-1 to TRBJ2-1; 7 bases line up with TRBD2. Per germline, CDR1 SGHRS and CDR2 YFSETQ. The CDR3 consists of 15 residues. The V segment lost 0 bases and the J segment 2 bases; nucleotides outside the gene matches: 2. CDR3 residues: CASSLASGAYNEQFF. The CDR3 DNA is TGCGCCAGCAGCTTGGCTAGCGGCGCCTACAATGAGCAGTTCTTC.

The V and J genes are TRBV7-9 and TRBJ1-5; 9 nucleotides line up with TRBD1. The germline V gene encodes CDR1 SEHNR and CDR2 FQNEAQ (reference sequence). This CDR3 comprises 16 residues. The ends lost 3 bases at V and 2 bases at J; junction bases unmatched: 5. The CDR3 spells CASSFGQGRGNQPQHF. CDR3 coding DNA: TGTGCCAGCAGCTTTGGACAGGGGAGGGGCAATCAGCCCCAGCATTTT.

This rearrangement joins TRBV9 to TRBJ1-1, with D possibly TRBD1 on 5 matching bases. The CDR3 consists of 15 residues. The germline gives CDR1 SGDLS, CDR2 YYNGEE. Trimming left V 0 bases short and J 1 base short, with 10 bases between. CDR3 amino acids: CASSVVGGENTEAFF. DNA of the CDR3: TGTGCCAGCAGCGTAGTGGGAGGGGAGAACACTGAAGCTTTCTTT.

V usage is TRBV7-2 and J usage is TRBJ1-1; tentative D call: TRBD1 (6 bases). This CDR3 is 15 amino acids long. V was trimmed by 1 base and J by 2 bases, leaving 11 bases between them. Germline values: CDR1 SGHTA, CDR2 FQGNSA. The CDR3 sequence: CASSLGQAQNTEAFF. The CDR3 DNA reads TGTGCCAGCAGCTTAGGACAGGCCCAAAACACTGAAGCTTTCTTT.

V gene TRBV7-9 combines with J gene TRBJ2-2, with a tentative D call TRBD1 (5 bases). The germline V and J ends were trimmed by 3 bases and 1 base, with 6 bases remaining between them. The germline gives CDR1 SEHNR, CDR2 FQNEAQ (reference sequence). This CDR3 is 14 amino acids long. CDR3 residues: CASSLGQNTGELFF. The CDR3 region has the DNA TGTGCCAGCAGCTTGGGGCAGAACACCGGGGAGCTGTTTTTT.

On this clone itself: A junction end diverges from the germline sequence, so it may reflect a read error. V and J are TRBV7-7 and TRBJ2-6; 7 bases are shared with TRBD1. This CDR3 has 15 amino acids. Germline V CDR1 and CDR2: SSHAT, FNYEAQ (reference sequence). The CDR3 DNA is TGTGCTAGCAGTTCAGGGGGATCTGGGGCCAACGTCCTGACTTTC. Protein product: CASSSGGSGANVLTF.

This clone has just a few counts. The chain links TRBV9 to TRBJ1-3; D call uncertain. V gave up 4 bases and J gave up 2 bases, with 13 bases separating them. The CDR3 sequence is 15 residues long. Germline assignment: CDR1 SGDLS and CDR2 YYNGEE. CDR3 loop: CASSPHNTAGNTIYF. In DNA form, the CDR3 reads TGTGCCAGCAGCCCCCACAATACCGCTGGAAACACCATATATTTT.

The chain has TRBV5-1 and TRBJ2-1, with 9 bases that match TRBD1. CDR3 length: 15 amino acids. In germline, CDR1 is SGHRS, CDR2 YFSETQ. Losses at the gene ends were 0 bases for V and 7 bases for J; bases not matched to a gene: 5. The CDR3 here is CASSLEGQGGNEQFF. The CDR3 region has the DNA TGCGCCAGCAGCTTGGAGGGACAGGGAGGTAATGAGCAGTTCTTC.

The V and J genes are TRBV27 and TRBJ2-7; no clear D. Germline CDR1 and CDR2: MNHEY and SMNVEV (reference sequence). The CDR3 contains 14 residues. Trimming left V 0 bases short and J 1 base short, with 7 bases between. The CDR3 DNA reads TGTGCCAGCAGTTTATCGCAGTTTTCCTACGAGCAGTACTTC. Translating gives CASSLSQFSYEQYF.

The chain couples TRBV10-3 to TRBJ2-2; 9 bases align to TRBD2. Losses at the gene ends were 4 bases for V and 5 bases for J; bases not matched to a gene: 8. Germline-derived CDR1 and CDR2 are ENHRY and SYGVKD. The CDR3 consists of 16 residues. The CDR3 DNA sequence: TGTGCCATCAGTGGGGATAGCGGGAGAAGGACCGGGGAGCTGTTTTTT. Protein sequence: CAISGDSGRRTGELFF.

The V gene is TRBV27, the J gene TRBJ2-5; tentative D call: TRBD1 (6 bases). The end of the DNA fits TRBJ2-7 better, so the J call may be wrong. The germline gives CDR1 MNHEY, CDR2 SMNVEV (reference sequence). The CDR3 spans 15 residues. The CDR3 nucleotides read TGTGCCAGCAGTTGGGGCACAGGGTATACCTACGAGCAGTACTTC. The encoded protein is CASSWGTGYTYEQYF.

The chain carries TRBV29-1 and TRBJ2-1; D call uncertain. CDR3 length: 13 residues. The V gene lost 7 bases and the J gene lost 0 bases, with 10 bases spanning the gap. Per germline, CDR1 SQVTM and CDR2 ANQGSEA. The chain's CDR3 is CSARTSSYNEQFF. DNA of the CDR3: TGCAGCGCAAGAACCAGCTCCTACAATGAGCAGTTCTTC.

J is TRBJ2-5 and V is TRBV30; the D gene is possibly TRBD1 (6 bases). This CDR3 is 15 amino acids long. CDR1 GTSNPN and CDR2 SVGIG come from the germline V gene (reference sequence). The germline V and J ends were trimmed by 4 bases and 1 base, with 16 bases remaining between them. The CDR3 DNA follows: TGTGCCTGGACAAGAGGACAGACGTTCCAAGAGACCCAGTACTTC. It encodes CAWTRGQTFQETQYF.

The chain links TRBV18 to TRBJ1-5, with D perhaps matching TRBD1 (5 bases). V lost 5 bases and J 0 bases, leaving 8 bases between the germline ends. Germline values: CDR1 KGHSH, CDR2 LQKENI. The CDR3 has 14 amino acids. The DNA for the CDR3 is TGTGCCAGCTCAGACAGTCTTAGCAATCAGCCCCAGCATTTT. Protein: CASSDSLSNQPQHF.

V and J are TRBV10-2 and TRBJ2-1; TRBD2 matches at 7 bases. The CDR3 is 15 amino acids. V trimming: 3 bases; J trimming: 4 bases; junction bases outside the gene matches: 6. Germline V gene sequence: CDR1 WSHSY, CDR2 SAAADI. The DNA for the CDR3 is TGCGCCAGCAGTGACGGCGGAGCGGGGTACAATGAGCAGTTCTTC. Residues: CASSDGGAGYNEQFF.

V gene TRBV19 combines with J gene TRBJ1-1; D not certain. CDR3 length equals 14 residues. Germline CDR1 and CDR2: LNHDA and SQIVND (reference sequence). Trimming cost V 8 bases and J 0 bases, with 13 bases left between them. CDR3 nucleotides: TGTGCCAGTGATGGAGGGAGCATGAACACTGAAGCTTTCTTT. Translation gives CASDGGSMNTEAFF. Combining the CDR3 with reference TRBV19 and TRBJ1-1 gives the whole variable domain DGGITQSPKYLFRKEGQNVTLSCEQNLNHDAMYWYRQDPGQGLRLIYYSQIVNDFQKGDIAEGYSVSREKKESFPLTVTSAQKNPTAFYLCASDGGSMNTEAFFGQGTRLTVV.

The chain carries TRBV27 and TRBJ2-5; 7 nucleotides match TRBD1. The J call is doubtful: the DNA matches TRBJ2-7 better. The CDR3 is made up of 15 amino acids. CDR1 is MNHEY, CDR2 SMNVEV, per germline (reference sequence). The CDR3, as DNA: TGTGCCAGCAGTTTATCAGGGGGCGGCAACTACGAGCAGTACTTC. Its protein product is CASSLSGGGNYEQYF.

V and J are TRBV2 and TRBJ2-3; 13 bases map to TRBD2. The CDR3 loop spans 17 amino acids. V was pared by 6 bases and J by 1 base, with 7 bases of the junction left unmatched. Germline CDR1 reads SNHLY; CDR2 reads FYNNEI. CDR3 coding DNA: TGTGCCAGCAGCCGACTAGCGGGAGGTTCGGGCACAGATACGCAGTATTTT. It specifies CASSRLAGGSGTDTQYF.

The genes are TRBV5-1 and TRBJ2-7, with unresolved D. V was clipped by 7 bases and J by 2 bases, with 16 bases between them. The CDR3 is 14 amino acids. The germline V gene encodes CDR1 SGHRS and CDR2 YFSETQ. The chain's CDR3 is CASFVALGPYEQYF. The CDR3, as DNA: TGCGCCAGCTTTGTGGCGCTAGGCCCCTACGAGCAGTACTTC.

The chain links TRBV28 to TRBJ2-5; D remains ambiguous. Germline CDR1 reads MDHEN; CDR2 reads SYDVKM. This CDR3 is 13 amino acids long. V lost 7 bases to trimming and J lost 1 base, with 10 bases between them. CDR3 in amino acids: CASKREPQETQYF. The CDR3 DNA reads TGTGCCAGCAAAAGAGAGCCCCAAGAGACCCAGTACTTC.

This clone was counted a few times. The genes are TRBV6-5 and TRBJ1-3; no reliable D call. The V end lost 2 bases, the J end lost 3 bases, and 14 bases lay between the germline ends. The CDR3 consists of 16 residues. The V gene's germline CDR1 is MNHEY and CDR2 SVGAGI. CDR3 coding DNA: TGTGCCAGCAGTTACACCGCAGGCCTGAGTGGAAACACCATATATTTT. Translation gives CASSYTAGLSGNTIYF.

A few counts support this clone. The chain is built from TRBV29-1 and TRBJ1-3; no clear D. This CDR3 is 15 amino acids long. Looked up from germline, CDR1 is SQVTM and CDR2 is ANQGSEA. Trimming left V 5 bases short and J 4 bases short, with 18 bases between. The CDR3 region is CSVRPKSRGGNTIYF. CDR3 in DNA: TGCAGCGTTAGGCCCAAAAGCCGCGGGGGAAACACCATATATTTT.

The CDR3: CASSPPASGFTYEQYF. CDR3 sequence (DNA): TGTGCCAGCTCACCACCAGCCAGCGGGTTTACCTACGAGCAGTACTTC. The V call is TRBV18, the J call TRBJ2-7; maybe TRBD2 (6 bases). Germline CDR1 reads KGHSH; CDR2 reads LQKENI. The V end lost 0 bases, the J end lost 2 bases, and 14 bases lay between the germline ends. The length of the CDR3 is 16 residues.

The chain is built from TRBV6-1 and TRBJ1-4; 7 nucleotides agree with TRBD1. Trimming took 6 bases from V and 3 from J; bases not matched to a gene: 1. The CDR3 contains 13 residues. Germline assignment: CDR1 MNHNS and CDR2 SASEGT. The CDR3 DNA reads TGTGCCAGCAGGGGACAGTCTAATGAAAAACTGTTTTTT. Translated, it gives CASRGQSNEKLFF.

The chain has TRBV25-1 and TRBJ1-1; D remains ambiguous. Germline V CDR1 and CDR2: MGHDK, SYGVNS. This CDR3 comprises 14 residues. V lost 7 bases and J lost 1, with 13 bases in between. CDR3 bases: TGTGCCAGCATCACCGGGTCGGGGAACACTGAAGCTTTCTTT. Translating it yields CASITGSGNTEAFF. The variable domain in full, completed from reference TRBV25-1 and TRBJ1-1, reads EADIYQTPRYLVIGTGKKITLECSQTMGHDKMYWYQQDPGMELHLIHYSYGVNSTEKGDLSSESTVSRIRTEHFPLTLESARPSHTSQYLCASITGSGNTEAFFGQGTRLTVV.